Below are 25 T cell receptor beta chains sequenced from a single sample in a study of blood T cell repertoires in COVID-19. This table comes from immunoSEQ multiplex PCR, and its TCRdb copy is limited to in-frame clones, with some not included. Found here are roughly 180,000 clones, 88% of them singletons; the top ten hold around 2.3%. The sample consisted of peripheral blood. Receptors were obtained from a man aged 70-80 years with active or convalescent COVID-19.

This CDR3 is CASSSTGQGTYNEQFF. CDR3 sequence (DNA): TGTGCCAGCAGCAGTACGGGACAGGGAACCTACAATGAGCAGTTCTTC. This chain uses TRBV9 with TRBJ2-1; the match to TRBD1 covers 9 bases. CDR3 length equals 16 residues. CDR1 SGDLS and CDR2 YYNGEE come from the germline V gene. Unmatched junction bases numbered 7, after V lost 4 bases and J lost 2 bases.

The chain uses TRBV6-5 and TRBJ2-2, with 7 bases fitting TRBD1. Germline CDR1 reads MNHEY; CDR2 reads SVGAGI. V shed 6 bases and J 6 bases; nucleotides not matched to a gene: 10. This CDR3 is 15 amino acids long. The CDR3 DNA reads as TGTGCCAGCAGCCACAGGGGTCTGTGGGCCGGGGAGCTGTTTTTT. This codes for CASSHRGLWAGELFF.

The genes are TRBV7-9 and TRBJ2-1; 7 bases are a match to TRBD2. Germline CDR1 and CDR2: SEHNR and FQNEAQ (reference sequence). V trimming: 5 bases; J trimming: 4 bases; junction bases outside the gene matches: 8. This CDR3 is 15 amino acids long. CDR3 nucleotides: TGTGCCAGCAGCCCCGGGGCGGGAGAATACAATGAGCAGTTCTTC. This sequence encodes CASSPGAGEYNEQFF.

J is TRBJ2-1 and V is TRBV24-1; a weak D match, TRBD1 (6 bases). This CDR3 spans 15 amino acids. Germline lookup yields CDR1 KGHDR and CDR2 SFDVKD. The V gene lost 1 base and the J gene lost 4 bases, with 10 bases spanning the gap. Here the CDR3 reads CATSDFGTKYNEQFF. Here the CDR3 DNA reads TGTGCCACCAGTGATTTCGGGACAAAATACAATGAGCAGTTCTTC.

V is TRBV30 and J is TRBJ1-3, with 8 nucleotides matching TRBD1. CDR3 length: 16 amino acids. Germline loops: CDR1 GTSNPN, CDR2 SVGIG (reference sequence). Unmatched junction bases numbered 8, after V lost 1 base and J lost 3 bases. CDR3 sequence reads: CAWSEAGGSRGNTIYF. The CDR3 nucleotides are TGTGCCTGGAGTGAGGCAGGGGGCTCCCGTGGAAACACCATATATTTT.

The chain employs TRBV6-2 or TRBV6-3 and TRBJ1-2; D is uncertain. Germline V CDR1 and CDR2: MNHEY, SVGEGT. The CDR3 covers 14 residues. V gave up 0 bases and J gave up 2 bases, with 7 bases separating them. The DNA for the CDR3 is TGTGCCAGCAGTTACTCGGCAGTGAACTATGGCTACACCTTC. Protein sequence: CASSYSAVNYGYTF.

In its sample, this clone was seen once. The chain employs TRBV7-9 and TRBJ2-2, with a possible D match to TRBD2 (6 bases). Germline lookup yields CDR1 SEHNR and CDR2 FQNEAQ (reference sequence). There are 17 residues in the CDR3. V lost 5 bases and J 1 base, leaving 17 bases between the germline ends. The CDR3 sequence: CASSPSGGQGNTGELFF. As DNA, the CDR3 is TGTGCCAGCAGCCCATCCGGAGGGCAGGGGAACACCGGGGAGCTGTTTTTT. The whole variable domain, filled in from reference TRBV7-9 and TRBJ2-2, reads DTGVSQNPRHKITKRGQNVTFRCDPISEHNRLYWYRQTLGQGPEFLTYFQNEAQLEKSRLLSDRFSAERPKGSFSTLEIQRTEQGDSAMYLCASSPSGGQGNTGELFFGEGSRLTVL.

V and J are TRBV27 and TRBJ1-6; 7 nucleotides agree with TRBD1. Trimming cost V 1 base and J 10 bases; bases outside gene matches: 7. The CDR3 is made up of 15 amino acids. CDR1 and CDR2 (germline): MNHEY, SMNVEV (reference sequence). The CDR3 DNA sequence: TGTGCCAGCAGTTTATTCGGGACAGATCGGTCACCCCTCCACTTT. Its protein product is CASSLFGTDRSPLHF.

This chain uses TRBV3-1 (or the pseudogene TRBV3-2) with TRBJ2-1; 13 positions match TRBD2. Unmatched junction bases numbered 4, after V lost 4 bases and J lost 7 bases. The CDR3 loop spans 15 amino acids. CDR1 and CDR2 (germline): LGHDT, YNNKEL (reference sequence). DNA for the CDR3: TGTGCCAGCAGCCCTCCGGGACTAGCGGGAAATGAGCAGTTCTTC. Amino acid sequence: CASSPPGLAGNEQFF.

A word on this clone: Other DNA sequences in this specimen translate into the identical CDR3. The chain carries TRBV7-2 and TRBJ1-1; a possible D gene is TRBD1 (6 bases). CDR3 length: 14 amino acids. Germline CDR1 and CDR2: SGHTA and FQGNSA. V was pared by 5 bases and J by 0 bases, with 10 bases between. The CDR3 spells CASSLWTVNTEAFF. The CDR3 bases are TGTGCCAGCAGCCTCTGGACAGTGAACACTGAAGCTTTCTTT. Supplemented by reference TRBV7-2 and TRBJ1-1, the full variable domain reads GAGVSQSPSNKVTEKGKDVELRCDPISGHTALYWYRQSLGQGLEFLIYFQGNSAPDKSGLPSDRFSAERTGGSVSTLTIQRTQQEDSAVYLCASSLWTVNTEAFFGQGTRLTVV.

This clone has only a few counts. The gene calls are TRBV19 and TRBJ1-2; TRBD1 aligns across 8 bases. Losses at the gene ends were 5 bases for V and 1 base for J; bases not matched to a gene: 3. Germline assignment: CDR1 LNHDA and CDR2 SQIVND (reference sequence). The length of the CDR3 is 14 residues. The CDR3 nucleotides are TGTGCCAGTAGTCCAGGACAGGGTAACTATGGCTACACCTTC. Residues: CASSPGQGNYGYTF.

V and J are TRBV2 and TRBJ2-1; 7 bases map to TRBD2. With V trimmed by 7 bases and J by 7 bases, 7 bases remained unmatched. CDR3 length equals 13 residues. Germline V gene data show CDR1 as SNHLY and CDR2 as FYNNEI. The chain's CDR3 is CASTAREWNEQFF. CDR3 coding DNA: TGTGCCAGCACGGCGCGGGAGTGGAATGAGCAGTTCTTC.

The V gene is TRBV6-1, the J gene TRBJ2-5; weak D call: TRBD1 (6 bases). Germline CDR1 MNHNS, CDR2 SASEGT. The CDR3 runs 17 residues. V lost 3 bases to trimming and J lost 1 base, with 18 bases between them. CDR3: CASSDRIPGHSQETQYF. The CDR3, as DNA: TGTGCCAGCAGTGACCGAATCCCGGGACACAGCCAAGAGACCCAGTACTTC.

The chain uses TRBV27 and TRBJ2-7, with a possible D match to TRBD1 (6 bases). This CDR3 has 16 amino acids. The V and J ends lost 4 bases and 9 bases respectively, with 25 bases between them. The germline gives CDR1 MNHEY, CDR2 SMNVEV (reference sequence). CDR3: CASSSSYLHRESGQYF. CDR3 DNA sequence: TGTGCCAGCAGTTCATCCTATCTACACAGGGAAAGTGGGCAGTACTTC.

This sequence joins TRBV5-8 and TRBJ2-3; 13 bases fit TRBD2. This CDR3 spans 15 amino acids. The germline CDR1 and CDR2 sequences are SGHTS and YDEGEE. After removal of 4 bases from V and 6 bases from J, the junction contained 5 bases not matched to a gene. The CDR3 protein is CASSPEGLAGDTQYF. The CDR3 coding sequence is TGTGCCAGCAGCCCGGAGGGACTAGCGGGGGATACGCAGTATTTT.

The CDR3 sequence: CASSAGLAGGSYNEQFF. CDR3 in DNA: TGTGCCAGCAGCGCCGGACTAGCGGGAGGCTCCTACAATGAGCAGTTCTTC. The chain links TRBV5-4 to TRBJ2-1; 14 positions match TRBD2. This CDR3 comprises 17 residues. Unmatched junction bases numbered 3, after V lost 4 bases and J lost 0 bases. Germline CDR1 SGHNT, CDR2 YYREEE (reference sequence).

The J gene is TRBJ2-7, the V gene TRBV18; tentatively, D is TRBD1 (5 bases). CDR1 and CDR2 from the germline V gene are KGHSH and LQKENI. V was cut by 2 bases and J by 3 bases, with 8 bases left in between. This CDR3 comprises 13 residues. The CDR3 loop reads CASSPRGDYEQYF. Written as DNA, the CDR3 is TGTGCCAGCTCACCAAGGGGCGACTACGAGCAGTACTTC.

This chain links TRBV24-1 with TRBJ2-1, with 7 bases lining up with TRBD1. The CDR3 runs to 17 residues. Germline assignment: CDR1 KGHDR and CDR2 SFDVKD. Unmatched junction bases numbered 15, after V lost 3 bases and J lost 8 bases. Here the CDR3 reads CATSDRYASTGRDEQFF. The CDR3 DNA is TGTGCCACCAGTGATAGATACGCCTCGACAGGGAGAGATGAGCAGTTCTTC.

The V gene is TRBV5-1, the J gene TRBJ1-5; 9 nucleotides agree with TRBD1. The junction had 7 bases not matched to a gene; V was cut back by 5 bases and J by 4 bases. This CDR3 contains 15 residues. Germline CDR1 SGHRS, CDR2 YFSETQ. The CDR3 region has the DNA TGCGCCAGCAGAACCGGGACAGGGTCAAATCAGCCCCAGCATTTT. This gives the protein CASRTGTGSNQPQHF.

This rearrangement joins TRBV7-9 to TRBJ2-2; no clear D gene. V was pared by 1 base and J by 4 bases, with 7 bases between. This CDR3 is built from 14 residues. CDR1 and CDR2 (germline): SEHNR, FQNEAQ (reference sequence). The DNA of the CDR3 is TGTGCCAGCAGCTTAGGAGGCAGCACCGGGGAGCTGTTTTTT. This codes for CASSLGGSTGELFF. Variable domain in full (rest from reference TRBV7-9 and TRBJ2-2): DTGVSQNPRHKITKRGQNVTFRCDPISEHNRLYWYRQTLGQGPEFLTYFQNEAQLEKSRLLSDRFSAERPKGSFSTLEIQRTEQGDSAMYLCASSLGGSTGELFFGEGSRLTVL.

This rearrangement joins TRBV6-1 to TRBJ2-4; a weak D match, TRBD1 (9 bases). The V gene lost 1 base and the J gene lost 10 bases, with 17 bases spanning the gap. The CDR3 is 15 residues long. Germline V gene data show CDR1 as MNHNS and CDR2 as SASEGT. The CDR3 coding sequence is TGTGCCAGCAGTGAAGGGACGGGGGGGACAGGGATTCAGTACTTC. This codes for CASSEGTGGTGIQYF.

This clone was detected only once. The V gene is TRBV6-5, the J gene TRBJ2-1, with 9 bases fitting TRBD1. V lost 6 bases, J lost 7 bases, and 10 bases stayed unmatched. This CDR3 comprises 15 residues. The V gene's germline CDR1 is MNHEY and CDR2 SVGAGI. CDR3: CASSLLLTGGNEQFF. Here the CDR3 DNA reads TGTGCCAGCAGCCTCTTACTGACAGGGGGGAATGAGCAGTTCTTC.

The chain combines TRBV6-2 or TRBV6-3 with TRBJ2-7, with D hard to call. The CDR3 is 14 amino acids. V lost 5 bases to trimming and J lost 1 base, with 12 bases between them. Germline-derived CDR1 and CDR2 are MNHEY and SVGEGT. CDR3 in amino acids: CASSPSRVSYEQYF. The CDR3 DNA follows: TGTGCCAGCAGTCCGAGCCGGGTTTCCTACGAGCAGTACTTC.

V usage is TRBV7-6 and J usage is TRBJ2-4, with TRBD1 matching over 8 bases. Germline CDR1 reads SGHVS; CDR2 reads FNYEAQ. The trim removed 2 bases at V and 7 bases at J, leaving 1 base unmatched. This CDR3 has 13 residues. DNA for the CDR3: TGTGCCAGCAGCTTATCAGGGGGCAACATTCAGTACTTC. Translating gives CASSLSGGNIQYF.

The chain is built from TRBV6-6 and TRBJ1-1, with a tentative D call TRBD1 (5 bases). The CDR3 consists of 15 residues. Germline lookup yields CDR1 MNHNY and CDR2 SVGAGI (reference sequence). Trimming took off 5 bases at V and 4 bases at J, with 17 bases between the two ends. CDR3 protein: CASSKTGRGGTEAFF. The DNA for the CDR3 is TGTGCCAGCAGTAAGACGGGACGCGGGGGCACTGAAGCTTTCTTT.